The rows below give T cell receptor beta chains drawn from one sample of a study of regulatory T cells in long-lasting Graves disease. TCRdb processed the multiplex PCR reads anew with MiXCR; each CDR3 protein has one entry. The top ten hold 20% to 25% of the sample, which has 350,000 to 400,000 distinct CDR3 sequences, about 17% seen once. These data were also reused for a study on T cells in Graves' hyperthyroidism and ophthalmopathy.

The sample here was peripheral blood mononuclear cells (PBMCs), taken at new diagnosis, from a patient treated with antithyroid drugs. The origin of the receptors is a woman younger than 35 with Graves disease. Both conserved end residues are part of each CDR3. Each record gives: J gene, D gene, clone size, V gene, CDR3 protein, CDR3 DNA. D genes are given only for firm matches. A clone size is listed for some rows: how often the clone was seen (once, few, many), or a class if it is expanded.

TRBJ1-5 | . | many | TRBV28 | CASSKNRGNQPQHF | TGTGCCAGCAGTAAAAACAGGGGCAATCAGCCCCAGCATTTT
TRBJ2-6 | . | . | TRBV15 | CATSRVESSGGANVLTF | TGTGCCACCAGCAGAGTGGAGTCTTCGGGTGGGGCCAACGTCCTGACTTTC
TRBJ2-2 | . | many | TRBV11-2 | CAGVGPGGELFF | TGTGCCGGTGTGGGGCCCGGTGGGGAGCTGTTTTTT
TRBJ2-7 | TRBD2 | few | TRBV2 | CAGREGGHEQYF | TGTGCCGGTCGGGAGGGTGGCCACGAGCAGTACTTC
TRBJ1-1 | TRBD1 | . | TRBV28 | CASTSPAGGYTEAFF | TGTGCCAGCACCTCTCCCGCAGGGGGATACACTGAAGCTTTCTTT
TRBJ1-5 | . | few | TRBV28 | CASSPRGAQHF | TGTGCCAGCAGTCCTAGGGGCGCCCAGCATTTT
TRBJ1-1 | . | few | TRBV19 | CASMGWAGQMNTEAFF | TGTGCCAGTATGGGGTGGGCAGGCCAGATGAACACTGAAGCTTTCTTT
TRBJ2-5 | TRBD1 | many | TRBV11-2 | CASSLTGAEGETQYF | TGTGCCAGCAGCCTAACAGGGGCTGAAGGGGAGACCCAGTACTTC
TRBJ2-2 | TRBD1 | . | TRBV4-1 | CASSHPGQRTGELFF | TGCGCCAGCAGCCATCCGGGACAGAGAACCGGGGAGCTGTTTTTT
TRBJ2-3 | TRBD1 | . | TRBV29-1 | CSVARGSSTDTQYF | TGCAGCGTTGCCAGGGGGTCTAGCACAGATACGCAGTATTTT
TRBJ1-1 | TRBD1 | . | TRBV6-5 | CASSYDRGNTEAFF | TGTGCCAGCAGTTATGACAGGGGGAACACTGAAGCTTTCTTT
TRBJ2-5 | TRBD2 | . | TRBV6-2/TRBV6-3 | CASSYGRGAQETQYF | TGTGCCAGCAGTTACGGGCGGGGGGCTCAAGAGACCCAGTACTTC
TRBJ2-3 | . | many | TRBV12-3/TRBV12-4 | CASSAGGGGADTQYF | TGTGCCAGCAGTGCAGGGGGGGGCGGGGCAGATACGCAGTATTTT
TRBJ1-6 | TRBD1 | many | TRBV10-3 | CAIHPGQGYNSPLHF | TGTGCCATCCATCCGGGACAGGGGTATAATTCACCCCTCCACTTT
TRBJ2-7 | . | many | TRBV7-8 | CASSLEQGSSYEQYF | TGTGCCAGCAGCTTAGAGCAGGGGAGCTCCTACGAGCAGTACTTC
TRBJ2-1 | TRBD2 | many | TRBV20-1 | CSVPLGLAGSFYSYNEQFF | TGCAGTGTCCCGCTTGGACTAGCGGGATCATTCTACTCCTACAATGAGCAGTTCTTC
TRBJ1-5 | . | once | TRBV10-3 | CAIGDMSENQPQHF | TGTGCCATCGGTGACATGAGCGAGAATCAGCCCCAGCATTTT
TRBJ1-5 | TRBD1 | . | TRBV2 | CASSPPGTGVGQPQHF | TGTGCCAGCAGTCCGCCCGGGACAGGGGTAGGTCAGCCCCAGCATTTT
TRBJ2-2 | TRBD2 | . | TRBV19 | CASSRADLAGGELFF | TGTGCCAGTAGCCGTGCGGACTTAGCGGGCGGGGAGCTGTTTTTT
TRBJ2-7 | TRBD2 | many | TRBV5-1 | CASSLVSSGDSYEQYF | TGCGCCAGCAGCTTGGTGTCCAGCGGGGATTCCTACGAGCAGTACTTC
TRBJ2-1 | TRBD1 | many | TRBV11-2 | CASRGQGYNEQFF | TGTGCCAGCAGAGGACAGGGCTACAATGAGCAGTTCTTC
TRBJ2-3 | TRBD2 | many | TRBV20-1 | CSAVRLAGDPDTQYF | TGCAGTGCTGTAAGACTAGCGGGAGATCCAGATACGCAGTATTTT
TRBJ1-3 | . | few | TRBV5-6 | CASRLRGLYSGNTIYF | TGTGCCAGCAGATTGAGGGGACTCTACTCTGGAAACACCATATATTTT
TRBJ2-7 | . | many | TRBV6-2/TRBV6-3 | CASTRLRDLTYEQYF | TGTGCCAGCACAAGACTCCGGGACCTTACCTACGAGCAGTACTTC
TRBJ1-1 | TRBD1 | many | TRBV5-1 | CASSLTGGPTEAFF | TGCGCCAGCAGCTTGACAGGGGGCCCCACTGAAGCTTTCTTT
TRBJ2-3 | . | many | TRBV2 | CASSEVIMGRVTTDTQYF | TGTGCCAGCAGTGAAGTAATTATGGGGCGGGTAACCACAGATACGCAGTATTTT
TRBJ2-1 | TRBD2 | many | TRBV9 | CASSPRLAGGYSYNEQFF | TGTGCCAGCAGCCCCAGACTAGCGGGGGGTTACTCCTACAATGAGCAGTTCTTC
TRBJ2-7 | . | many | TRBV5-1 | CASSLSNRVTHEQYF | TGCGCCAGCAGCTTGAGCAACAGGGTTACCCACGAGCAGTACTTC
TRBJ2-3 | TRBD2 | many | TRBV5-1 | CASSLGGVAGPTDTQYF | TGCGCCAGCAGCTTGGGAGGAGTAGCGGGCCCCACAGATACGCAGTATTTT
TRBJ2-7 | TRBD2 | many | TRBV4-1 | CASSQDRRGAAYEQYF | TGCGCCAGCAGCCAAGATAGGCGGGGGGCCGCCTACGAGCAGTACTTC
TRBJ1-6 | TRBD1 | few | TRBV7-3 | CASSLPGQSYNSPLHF | TGTGCCAGCAGCCTACCGGGACAGTCCTATAATTCACCCCTCCACTTT
TRBJ2-5 | . | . | TRBV5-4 | CASGPGRGIEETQYF | TGTGCCAGCGGCCCGGGCAGGGGAATCGAAGAGACCCAGTACTTC
TRBJ2-2 | . | many | TRBV20-1 | CSAREATGELFF | TGCAGTGCTCGCGAGGCGACCGGGGAGCTGTTTTTT
TRBJ2-5 | TRBD2 | many | TRBV28 | CASSLSGGPPETQYF | TGTGCCAGCAGTTTATCGGGGGGGCCCCCGGAGACCCAGTACTTC
TRBJ2-7 | . | . | TRBV18 | CASSPSTTGLGAYEQYF | TGTGCCAGCTCACCTAGCACTACAGGTTTAGGTGCCTACGAGCAGTACTTC
TRBJ2-2 | . | few | TRBV9 | CASSVQGDGELFF | TGTGCCAGCAGCGTACAAGGTGACGGGGAGCTGTTTTTT
TRBJ2-2 | TRBD1 | few | TRBV4-2 | CASSQETRTGIAGELFF | TGTGCCAGCAGCCAAGAAACTAGGACAGGGATAGCCGGGGAGCTGTTTTTT
TRBJ2-1 | . | few | TRBV6-1 | CASSEALVLGRNEQFF | TGTGCCAGCAGTGAAGCCCTCGTCCTGGGTAGGAATGAGCAGTTCTTC
TRBJ1-2 | . | many | TRBV12-3/TRBV12-4 | CASSLAPWGLGDGYTF | TGTGCCAGCAGTTTAGCGCCATGGGGGCTTGGGGATGGCTACACCTTC
TRBJ1-6 | . | many | TRBV5-1 | CASQIDRGGNSPLHF | TGCGCCAGCCAGATAGACCGCGGGGGTAATTCACCCCTCCACTTT
TRBJ2-5 | TRBD2 | many | TRBV7-2 | CASSLGGLERETQYF | TGTGCCAGCAGCTTAGGGGGACTAGAAAGAGAGACCCAGTACTTC